This TCR beta chain appears in the sequencing data of a study of T cells in Graves' hyperthyroidism and ophthalmopathy. Lactation, pregnancy, other autoimmune disease or uncontrolled infection excluded patients. Fresh peripheral blood, 7.5 to 10 ml, was the source of the PBMCs. With 7 bases removed from V and 6 bases from J, the gap between germline ends came to 18 bases. Germline V CDR1 and CDR2: MNHEY, SMNVEV (reference sequence). The CDR3 consists of 15 residues. Researchers amplified the TCR beta CDR3 regions from RNA transcripts. The study used the HTBI primer set for a first-round RT-PCR of the TCR CDR3. TCRdb redid the calling of the multiplex PCR reads with MiXCR, one entry per CDR3 protein. The sample carries around 540,000 distinct CDR3 sequences, roughly 15% recorded once.

Sequenced sample: blood. This receptor was identified in a woman in her thirties with Graves' ophthalmopathy. This chain uses TRBV27 with TRBJ1-4; TRBD1 might be the D (5 bases). CDR3 loop: CASKRTPTSDEKLFF. The CDR3 DNA sequence: TGTGCCAGCAAGCGGACACCTACCTCAGATGAAAAACTGTTTTTT. The variable domain in full, with the rest retrieved from reference TRBV27 and TRBJ1-4, is EAQVTQNPRYLITVTGKKLTVTCSQNMNHEYMSWYRQDPGLGLRQIYYSMNVEVTDKGDVPEGYKVSRKEKRNFPLILESPSPNQTSLYFCASKRTPTSDEKLFFGSGTQLSVL.